The entry below gives a single T cell receptor beta chain sequence along with its context. Its cognate antigen has yet to be identified. Base qualities were left out, and no much larger clone turns up one base away. V loses 4 bases, J loses 4 bases, and the germline ends lie 15 bases apart. From a lookup of the germline V gene, CDR1 and CDR2 are SGHRS and YFSETQ. The CDR3 spans 15 residues, from the cysteine through the phenylalanine. The only DNA kept is the CDR3, 45 bases in frame from the first base. The sample originates from a study of blood T cell repertoires in COVID-19 (dated by TCRdb to the early 2020s). Background for the entire study: Samples from collaborators originated in the United States, Italy and Spain and spanned both the acute and convalescent phases of COVID-19. Where available, HLA class I and class II types were obtained from metadata supplied by the sample provider rather than from assay-based typing. The dataset comprised deeply sampled blood TCRbeta repertoires from subjects exposed to, actively infected with, or recovered from COVID-19. The repertoires were released in a freely available public database meant as a resource for research on the immune response to SARS-CoV-2. The samples were drawn from two sources: the first 160 participants of the ongoing ImmuneRACE study, and 1,000 to 1,500 subjects contributed by 6 global collaborators. The prospective study material was composed of cDNA or gDNA derived from T cells, B-cell-depleted T cells, or PBMCs. A de-identified subject ID, COVID-19 status, age in years and sex were almost always included in the sample metadata.

TCRbeta CDR3 regions were amplified from genomic DNA by means of the immunoSEQ Assay, a bias-controlled multiplex PCR. Per the source publication's procedure: The number of nucleated cells in each sample was estimated from the amplification of reference gene primers within the assay. Sequence reads were collapsed and filtered to measure the absolute abundance of every unique TCRbeta CDR3 rearrangement. For each sample, productive Simpson clonality was calculated as the square root of Simpson's diversity index across productive rearrangements. TCRdb holds this immuneACCESS table with in-frame rearrangements only. Some clones are missing; in checked studies, unresolved V genes explain under half, and the rest has no known cause. V, J and clone size derive from that table, while D and trimming were established from the DNA sequence. The sample table records 250,000 to 350,000 clones; around 90% of these occur just once. Of the sample, about 2.3% is held by the ten largest clones.

The full study reports these points: The quantity of clinical and demographic metadata differed by source and by participant and was supplied without curation.

Collaborating institutions collected whole blood in K2EDTA tubes following their own protocols. For TCRbeta analysis, collaborators shipped samples as frozen whole blood, isolated PBMCs, or DNA extracted from either of those sample types. The chain is encoded by TRBV5-1 joined to TRBJ1-3; a weak D assignment points to TRBD1 (5 bases agree). This receptor was identified in a man in his late teens or twenties with active or convalescent COVID-19. Input material: peripheral blood. The DNA sequence is TGCGCCAGCAGCCCGGGGGATATGACCGGAAACACCATATATTTT. The translation is CASSPGDMTGNTIYF.